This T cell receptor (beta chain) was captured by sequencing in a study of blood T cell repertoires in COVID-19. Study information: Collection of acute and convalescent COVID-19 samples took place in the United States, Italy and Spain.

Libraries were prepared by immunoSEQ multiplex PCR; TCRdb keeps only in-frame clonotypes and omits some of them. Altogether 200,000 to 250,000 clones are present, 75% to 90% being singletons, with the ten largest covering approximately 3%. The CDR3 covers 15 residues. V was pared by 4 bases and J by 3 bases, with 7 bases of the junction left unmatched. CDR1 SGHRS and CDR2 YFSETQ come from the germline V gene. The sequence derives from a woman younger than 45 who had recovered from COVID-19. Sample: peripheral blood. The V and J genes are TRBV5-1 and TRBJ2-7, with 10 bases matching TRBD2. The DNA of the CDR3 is TGCGCCAGCAGCCCCCGCTCTAGCGGGGGCTACGAGCAGTACTTC. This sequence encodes CASSPRSSGGYEQYF.